This T cell receptor beta chain was identified in a study of blood T cell repertoires in COVID-19. V gave up 5 bases and J gave up 6 bases, with 13 bases separating them. Germline-derived CDR1 and CDR2 are MDHEN and SYDVKM. The CDR3 has 13 amino acids. The repertoire was sequenced with immunoSEQ multiplex PCR; TCRdb's copy has only in-frame clones and lacks some. The table has some 220,000 clones, around 82% seen once. The chain links TRBV28 to TRBJ1-2; possibly TRBD1 for D (6 bases). Sequencing used peripheral blood. The TCR sequence derives from a human donor in a cohort sampled during active COVID-19. The CDR3 bases are TGTGCCAGCAGTACCGGGGGGCTCGATGGCTACACCTTC. It translates to CASSTGGLDGYTF.